Below, 21 T cell receptor beta chains from the same sample are listed, as sequenced in a study of blood T cells in healthy people across ages. Sample-barcoded 5' priming and a J-beta primer mix drove a second PCR of roughly 7 to 11 cycles. TCRdb recomputed calls from the 5' RACE reads with MiXCR, one row per CDR3 protein. Found here are hundreds of thousands of distinct CDR3 sequences, around 26% of them singletons; the top ten hold around 16%. Sequenced material: blood. These receptors all come from a woman of 80 years or more in good health.

A word on this clonotype: This could be a read error, since a much larger clone is one nucleotide away. This chain connects TRBV20-1 to TRBJ2-5, with no clear D. Germline CDR1 reads DFQATT; CDR2 reads SNEGSKA (reference sequence). The CDR3 consists of 11 residues. The ends were cut back, 3 bases at V and 11 bases at J, with 13 bases in the middle. CDR3 in DNA: TGCAGTGCTAGCCAACTTAATGAGCAGTACTTC. Translation gives CSASQLNEQYF.

This clonotype was counted a few times. V and J are TRBV6-1 and TRBJ1-5; no reliable D call. The germline V and J ends were trimmed by 4 bases and 0 bases, with 10 bases remaining between them. The CDR3 has 15 residues. CDR1 is MNHNS and CDR2 is SASEGT in the germline V gene. This CDR3 reads CASSAAEYSNQPQHF. The CDR3 coding sequence is TGTGCCAGCAGTGCCGCAGAATATAGCAATCAGCCCCAGCATTTT.

The chain links TRBV7-2 to TRBJ2-3; tentatively, D is TRBD2 (7 bases). V lost 5 bases and J 1 base, leaving 16 bases between the germline ends. The germline gives CDR1 SGHTA, CDR2 FQGNSA. CDR3 length: 16 amino acids. CDR3 DNA sequence: TGTGCCAGCAGCATAAGGGCGGGGGCCGGCACAGATACGCAGTATTTT. Translated, it gives CASSIRAGAGTDTQYF.

This clonotype occurred many times. This chain links TRBV7-8 with TRBJ2-7; 7 positions match TRBD2. The ends lost 5 bases at V and 1 base at J; junction bases unmatched: 17. From germline, CDR1 is SGHVS and CDR2 FQNEAQ. The CDR3 extends over 18 amino acids. CDR3 region: CASSRSLGPAGRSYEQYF. In DNA form, the CDR3 reads TGTGCCAGCAGCCGAAGCTTAGGTCCAGCGGGGAGATCCTACGAGCAGTACTTC. The full variable domain, in which reference TRBV7-8 and TRBJ2-7 provide the parts outside the CDR3, is GAGVSQSPRYKVAKRGQDVALRCDPISGHVSLFWYQQALGQGPEFLTYFQNEAQLDKSGLPSDRFFAERPEGSVSTLKIQRTQQEDSAVYLCASSRSLGPAGRSYEQYFGPGTRLTVT.

DNA for the CDR3: TGCAGTGCTAGAGAGGGATTGGGACAGGGGAGCGGAAACACCATATATTTT. It encodes CSAREGLGQGSGNTIYF. This chain connects TRBV20-1 to TRBJ1-3, with TRBD1 matching over 10 bases. Germline V CDR1 and CDR2: DFQATT, SNEGSKA (reference sequence). The CDR3 covers 17 residues. The J segment lost 4 bases and the V segment lost 0 bases, leaving 9 bases of the junction unmatched.

This clonotype was counted at least ten times. V is TRBV6-2 or TRBV6-3 and J is TRBJ2-7; TRBD2 might be the D (6 bases). The V gene lost 7 bases and the J gene lost 4 bases, with 20 bases spanning the gap. This CDR3 has 15 residues. Germline V gene sequence: CDR1 MNHEY, CDR2 SVGEGT. The CDR3 spells CASTTTGGTRYEQYF. CDR3 DNA sequence: TGTGCCAGCACGACGACTGGCGGGACCCGATACGAGCAGTACTTC.

This clonotype was observed a handful of times. This chain connects TRBV25-1 to TRBJ1-6; D is undetermined. V lost 7 bases and J 6 bases, leaving 10 bases between the germline ends. The CDR3 sequence is 13 residues long. CDR1 and CDR2 from the germline V gene are MGHDK and SYGVNS. In DNA, the CDR3 is TGTGCCAGCAACGCTAACAGTAATTCACCCCTCCACTTT. Encoded protein: CASNANSNSPLHF.

To note about this clonotype: A much larger clone lies a single base off, so this may be a read error. J is TRBJ2-1 and V is TRBV12-3 or TRBV12-4, with D possibly being TRBD2 (7 bases). The CDR3 is made up of 16 amino acids. The CDR3 loop is CTSSLRGAGARDEQFF. CDR3 coding DNA: TGTACCAGCAGTTTACGGGGGGCAGGGGCGCGCGATGAGCAGTTCTTC.

This clonotype came up a few times. Just one base apart from a much larger clone, this may be a read error. This sequence joins TRBV6-5 and TRBJ2-7; weak D call: TRBD2 (7 bases). The length of the CDR3 is 15 residues. Germline CDR1 and CDR2: MNHEY and SVGAGI. The V gene lost 6 bases and the J gene lost 7 bases, with 22 bases spanning the gap. The CDR3 sequence: CASRTAGAAYNEQYF. CDR3 sequence (DNA): TGTGCCAGCAGAACCGCGGGGGCAGCCTACAATGAGCAGTACTTC.

This clonotype was counted only a few times. Being one base from a much bigger clone, this may be a read error. The chain is built from TRBV7-9 and TRBJ2-3; D gene uncertain. The CDR3 consists of 18 residues. Germline values: CDR1 SEHNR, CDR2 FQNEAQ (reference sequence). The CDR3 reads CASSSPWVASATTDAQYF. In DNA, the CDR3 is TGTGCCAGCAGCTCGCCCTGGGTCGCGTCTGCTACCACAGATGCGCAGTATTTT.

The chain carries TRBV29-1 and TRBJ1-2; possible D gene TRBD1, 5 bases. Looked up from germline, CDR1 is SQVTM and CDR2 is ANQGSEA. The CDR3 contains 18 residues. V lost 7 bases to trimming and J lost 4 bases, with 31 bases between them. CDR3 coding DNA: TGCAGCGCTGGATCCCATCGCATGGGGGTGGGTTTGAGCTATGGCTACACCTTC. Translation: CSAGSHRMGVGLSYGYTF.

This clonotype has a single count. The V call is TRBV5-1, the J call TRBJ2-7, with TRBD1 as a possible D gene (5 bases). The CDR3 contains 14 residues. Germline V lookup: CDR1 SGHRS, CDR2 YFSETQ. The V end lost 0 bases, the J end lost 7 bases, and 14 bases lay between the germline ends. CDR3 in DNA: TGCGCCAGCAGCTTGGGACAGAGTACCCCTGAGCAGTACTTC. This translates into CASSLGQSTPEQYF. Full variable domain (rest looked up from reference TRBV5-1 and TRBJ2-7): KAGVTQTPRYLIKTRGQQVTLSCSPISGHRSVSWYQQTPGQGLQFLFEYFSETQRNKGNFPGRFSGRQFSNSRSEMNVSTLELGDSALYLCASSLGQSTPEQYFGPGTRLTVT.

The chain combines TRBV20-1 with TRBJ2-5; 14 bases map to TRBD2. Germline CDR1 DFQATT, CDR2 SNEGSKA (reference sequence). The CDR3 spans 17 residues. Losses at the gene ends were 2 bases for V and 7 bases for J; bases not matched to a gene: 12. The CDR3, as DNA: TGCAGTGCTAGACCGGGACTAGCGGGGGCCCCGGGAAGGACCCAGTACTTC. Translated: CSARPGLAGAPGRTQYF.

A note on this clonotype: This may arise from a read error, as a much more abundant clone is one base away. The CDR3 here is CTSSLGGNRETQYF. In DNA, the CDR3 is TGCACCAGCAGCTTGGGTGGGAATAGAGAGACCCAGTACTTC. The chain links TRBV5-1 to TRBJ2-7; the D is unclear. The end of the DNA aligns better with TRBJ2-5, so the J call may be wrong. Germline CDR1 is SGHRS and CDR2 is YFSETQ. This CDR3 is built from 14 residues.

This clonotype was counted ten times or more. The rearrangement uses TRBV20-1 and TRBJ2-1; D call uncertain. Germline CDR1 reads DFQATT; CDR2 reads SNEGSKA (reference sequence). This CDR3 has 13 residues. The V end lost 0 bases, the J end lost 7 bases, and 10 bases lay between the germline ends. Written as DNA, the CDR3 is TGCAGTGCTAGAGATCCCGGACCTAATGAGCAGTTCTTC. Protein product: CSARDPGPNEQFF.

This clonotype came up many times. This chain connects TRBV27 to TRBJ1-2; TRBD1 aligns across 8 bases. Germline CDR1 MNHEY, CDR2 SMNVEV (reference sequence). Trimming removed 0 bases from V and 4 bases from J; junction bases left unmatched: 4. This CDR3 has 15 amino acids. CDR3 bases: TGTGCCAGCAGTTTATCTCGCGGGACAGGCTATGGCTACACCTTC. It is translated as CASSLSRGTGYGYTF.

This clonotype showed up many times. The chain combines TRBV20-1 with TRBJ1-5, with 8 nucleotides matching TRBD1. This CDR3 contains 15 residues. The V and J ends lost 5 bases and 0 bases, in that order; junction bases with no gene match: 6. Germline CDR1 DFQATT, CDR2 SNEGSKA (reference sequence). The DNA for the CDR3 is TGCAGTGCTTCTCAGGACAGGGCTAGCAATCAGCCCCAGCATTTT. It translates to CSASQDRASNQPQHF.

This clonotype was seen many times. The chain carries TRBV12-3 or TRBV12-4 and TRBJ2-5; D may correspond to TRBD1 or TRBD2 (6 bases each). CDR3 size: 14 residues. V was shortened by 4 bases and J by 5 bases, with 14 bases between the two germline ends. The CDR3 region has the DNA TGTGCCAGCAGTTGGTCCGGAGGGGGGGAGACCCAGTACTTC. Amino acid sequence: CASSWSGGGETQYF.

This clonotype was seen more than once but under ten times. The CDR3 spells CASSRQSGISTEAFF. CDR3 in DNA: TGTGCCAGCAGCCGTCAATCGGGTATCAGCACTGAAGCTTTCTTT. The chain combines TRBV11-3 with TRBJ1-1; D uncertain. V lost 5 bases to trimming and J lost 4 bases, with 17 bases between them. Germline V gives CDR1 SGHNT, CDR2 YENEEA. The CDR3 loop spans 15 amino acids.

A few counts support this clonotype. The CDR3 region has the DNA TGTGCCAGCAGCTGGAGGACAGGGGACTACGAGCAGTACTTC. This gives the protein CASSWRTGDYEQYF. The chain joins TRBV5-6 to TRBJ2-7; TRBD1 agrees at 9 bases. The CDR3 consists of 14 residues. In germline, CDR1 is SGHDT, CDR2 YYEEEE. V shed 3 bases and J 3 bases; nucleotides not matched to a gene: 4.

At least ten counts were recorded for this clonotype. The chain joins TRBV7-2 to TRBJ2-4, with 8 bases identical to TRBD2. V dropped 4 bases and J dropped 5; count of bases not matched to a gene: 7. The CDR3 is 15 amino acids. Germline CDR1 is SGHTA and CDR2 is FQGNSA. CDR3 coding DNA: TGTGCCAGCAGCTCCGCCGGGAGGGGGGAAAACATTCAGTACTTC. Translating gives CASSSAGRGENIQYF.